This T cell receptor (beta chain) comes out of a study of T cell repertoires and HLA-DP antigens. In the case of this clone: Antigen: not known.

Each pre-culture CD4+ sample aimed for 200,000 to 250,000 T cell genomes at deep resolution. This table comes from immunoSEQ multiplex PCR, and its TCRdb copy is limited to in-frame clones, with some not included. The sample shows almost 90,000 clones, around nine tenths of them seen only once. CDR1 is LGHNA, CDR2 YSLEER, per germline. CDR3 size: 14 residues. The ends lost 0 bases at V and 12 bases at J; junction bases unmatched: 4. The sequencing sample was made of CD4+ T cells from PBMCs. The TCR comes from a man aged 50 to 60 in good health and CMV-seronegative. The rearrangement joins TRBV4-3 to TRBJ2-1; TRBD1 aligns across 11 bases. The DNA of the CDR3 is TGCGCCAGCAGCCAAGAGGCCGGGACAGGGGGGCAGTTCTTC. Its translation: CASSQEAGTGGQFF.